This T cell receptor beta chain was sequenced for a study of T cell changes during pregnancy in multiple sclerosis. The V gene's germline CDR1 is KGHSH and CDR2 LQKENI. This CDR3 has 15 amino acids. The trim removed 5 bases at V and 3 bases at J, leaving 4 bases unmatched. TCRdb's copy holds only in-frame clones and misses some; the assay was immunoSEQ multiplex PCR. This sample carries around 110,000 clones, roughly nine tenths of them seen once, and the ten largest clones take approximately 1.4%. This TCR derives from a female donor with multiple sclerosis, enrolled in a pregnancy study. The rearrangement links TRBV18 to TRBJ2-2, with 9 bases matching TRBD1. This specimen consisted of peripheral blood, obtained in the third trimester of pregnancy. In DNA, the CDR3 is TGTGCCAGCTCATTGGGACAGGGCGACACCGGGGAGCTGTTTTTT. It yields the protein CASSLGQGDTGELFF.